The sequence of this TCR beta chain was determined in a study of shared T cell receptors in the human thymus. The data were produced by immunoSEQ multiplex PCR, yet TCRdb's version contains in-frame clones alone and is incomplete. The sample includes 450,000 to 650,000 clones, about 84% of them seen just once. Trimming removed 6 bases from V and 0 bases from J, with 6 bases in between. CDR1 is DFQATT, CDR2 SNEGSKA, per germline (reference sequence). The CDR3 loop spans 11 amino acids. This sample was also put to use in a study of human thymus T cells.

This chain uses TRBV20-1 with TRBJ2-7, with D unclear. This TCR came from a boy younger than two with a congenital heart defect. The source material was thymocytes. CDR3 sequence (DNA): TGCAGTGCCTGGAGCTCCTACGAGCAGTACTTC. Translation: CSAWSSYEQYF.